The clone carrying this T cell receptor (beta chain) was recorded only once. Its antigen remains unknown. This sample stems from a study of cytomegalovirus exposure and HLA in healthy donors. General study findings and limits: Diagnosis of cytomegalovirus status made by the classifier reportedly showed high specificity and sensitivity.

Germline lookup yields CDR1 SNHLY and CDR2 FYNNEI. The CDR3 covers 15 residues. PCR used 60 Vbeta primers and 13 Jbeta primers. Here immunoSEQ multiplex PCR was the method, and the copy in TCRdb shows in-frame clones only, minus some. The sample contains 240,000 or so clones, roughly 80% of which appear only once. The origin of this receptor is a woman aged 40 to 50 in good health and CMV-seropositive. The sample taken for sequencing was PBMCs. This chain links TRBV2 with TRBJ2-5, with 7 bases that match TRBD2. The J call may be mistaken, given a closer DNA end match to TRBJ2-7. The CDR3 loop is CASRPRDYTSYEQYF. CDR3 DNA: TGTGCCAGCAGACCACGGGACTATACCTCCTACGAGCAGTACTTC.